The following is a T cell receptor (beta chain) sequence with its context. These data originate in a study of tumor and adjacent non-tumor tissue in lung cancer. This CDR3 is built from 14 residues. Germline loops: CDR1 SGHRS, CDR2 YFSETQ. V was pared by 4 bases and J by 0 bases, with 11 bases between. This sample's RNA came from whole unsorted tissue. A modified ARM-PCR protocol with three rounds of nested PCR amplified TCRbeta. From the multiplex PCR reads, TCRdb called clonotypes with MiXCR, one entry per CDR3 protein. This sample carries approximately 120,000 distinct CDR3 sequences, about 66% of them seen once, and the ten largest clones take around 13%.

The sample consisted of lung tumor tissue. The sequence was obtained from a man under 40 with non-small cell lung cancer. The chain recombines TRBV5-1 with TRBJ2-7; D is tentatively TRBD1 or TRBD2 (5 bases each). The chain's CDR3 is CASSVRDLSYEQYF. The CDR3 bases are TGCGCCAGCAGCGTCAGGGACCTCTCCTACGAGCAGTACTTC.